This T cell receptor (beta chain) was observed in a study of T cell responses to AZD1222 COVID-19 vaccine. As concerns this clone: Antigen unknown.

Method: immunoSEQ multiplex PCR; TCRdb's copy keeps in-frame clones and lacks some. The sample shows approximately 70,000 clones, 75% to 90% of them seen only once. Study findings and constraints: At study baseline, merely a handful of AZD1222 recipients were seropositive. Most donors were white British and more were female, and clonal diversity was possibly underestimated. Once two AZD1222 doses were given, Spike-specific TCR breadth and depth went up. No repertoire was sampled before or during the peak T cell response, only after it.

The V gene's germline CDR1 is LNHDA and CDR2 SQIVND (reference sequence). The V end lost 6 bases, the J end lost 3 bases, and 13 bases lay between the germline ends. There are 14 residues in the CDR3. Sequencing was performed on peripheral blood, taken 28 days after the second AZD1222 dose. The chain uses TRBV19 and TRBJ2-3; weak D call: TRBD1 (7 bases). This TCR was sampled from an adult who received the AZD1222 COVID-19 vaccine. CDR3 bases: TGTGCCAGTAGACCGCAGGGGGGAACAGATACGCAGTATTTT. Residues: CASRPQGGTDTQYF.